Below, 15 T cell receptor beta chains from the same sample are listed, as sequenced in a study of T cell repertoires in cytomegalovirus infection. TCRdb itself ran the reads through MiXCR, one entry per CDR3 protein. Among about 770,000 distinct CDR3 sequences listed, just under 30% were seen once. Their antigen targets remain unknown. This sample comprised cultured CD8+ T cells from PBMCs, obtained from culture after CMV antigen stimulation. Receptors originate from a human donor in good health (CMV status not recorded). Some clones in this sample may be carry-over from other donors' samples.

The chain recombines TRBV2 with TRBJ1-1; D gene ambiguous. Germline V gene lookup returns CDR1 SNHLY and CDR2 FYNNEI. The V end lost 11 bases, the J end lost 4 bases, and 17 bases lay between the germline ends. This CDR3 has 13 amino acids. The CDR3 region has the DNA TGTGCCCCAGGAGCACTCGAGGCCACTGAAGCTTTCTTT. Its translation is CAPGALEATEAFF.

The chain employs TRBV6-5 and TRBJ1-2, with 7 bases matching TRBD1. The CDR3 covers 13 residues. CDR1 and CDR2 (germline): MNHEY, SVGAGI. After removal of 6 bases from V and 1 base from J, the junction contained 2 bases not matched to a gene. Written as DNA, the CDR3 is TGTGCCAGCAGACAGGGGAATAACTATGGCTACACCTTC. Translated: CASRQGNNYGYTF.

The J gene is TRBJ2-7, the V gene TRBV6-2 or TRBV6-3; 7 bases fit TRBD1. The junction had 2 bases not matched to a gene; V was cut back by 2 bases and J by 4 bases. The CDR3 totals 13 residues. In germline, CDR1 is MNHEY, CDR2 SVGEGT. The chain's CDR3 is CASSYGTEYEQYF. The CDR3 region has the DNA TGTGCCAGCAGTTACGGGACAGAATACGAGCAGTACTTC.

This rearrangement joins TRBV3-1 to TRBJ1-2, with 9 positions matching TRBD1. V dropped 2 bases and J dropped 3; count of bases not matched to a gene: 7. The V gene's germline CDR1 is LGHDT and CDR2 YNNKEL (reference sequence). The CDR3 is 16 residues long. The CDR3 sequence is CASSQSGTGMDYGYTF. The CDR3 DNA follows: TGTGCCAGCAGCCAAAGTGGGACAGGGATGGACTATGGCTACACCTTC.

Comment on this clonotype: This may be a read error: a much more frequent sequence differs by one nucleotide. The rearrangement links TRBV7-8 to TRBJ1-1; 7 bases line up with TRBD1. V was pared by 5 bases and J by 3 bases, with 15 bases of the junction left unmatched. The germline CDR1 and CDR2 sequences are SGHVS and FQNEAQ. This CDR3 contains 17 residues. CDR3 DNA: TGTGCCAGCAGCATTGATCCGGGACAGAAGGGGGACACTGAAGCTTTCTTT. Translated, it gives CASSIDPGQKGDTEAFF.

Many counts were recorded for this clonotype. CDR3 amino acids: CASSQELPGGDTQYF. CDR3 sequence (DNA): TGCGCCAGCAGCCAAGAATTACCGGGGGGAGATACGCAGTATTTT. The chain employs TRBV4-1 and TRBJ2-3; TRBD2 matches at 7 bases. The CDR3 extends over 15 amino acids. The trim removed 0 bases at V and 5 bases at J, leaving 5 bases unmatched. Germline V gene sequence: CDR1 MGHRA, CDR2 YSYEKL.

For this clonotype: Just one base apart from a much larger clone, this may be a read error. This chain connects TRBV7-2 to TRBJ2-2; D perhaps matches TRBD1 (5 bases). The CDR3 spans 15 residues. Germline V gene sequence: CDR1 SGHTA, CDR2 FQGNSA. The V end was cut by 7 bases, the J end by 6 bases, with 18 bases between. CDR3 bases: TGTGCCAGCACCTCATTCTTGACAGTTGCCGGGGAGCTGTTTTTT. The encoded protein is CASTSFLTVAGELFF.

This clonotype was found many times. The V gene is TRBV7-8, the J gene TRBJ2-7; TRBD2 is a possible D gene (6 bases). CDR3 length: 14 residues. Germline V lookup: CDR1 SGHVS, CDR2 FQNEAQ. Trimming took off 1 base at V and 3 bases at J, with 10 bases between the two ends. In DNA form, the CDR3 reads TGTGCCAGCAGCTTAGAACCCGGGGGCTACGAGCAGTACTTC. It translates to CASSLEPGGYEQYF.

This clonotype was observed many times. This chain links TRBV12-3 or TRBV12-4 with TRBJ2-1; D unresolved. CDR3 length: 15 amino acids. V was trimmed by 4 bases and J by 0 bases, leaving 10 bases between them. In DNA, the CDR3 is TGTGCCAGCAGTTCCCCGATCAGCTCCTACAATGAGCAGTTCTTC. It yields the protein CASSSPISSYNEQFF.

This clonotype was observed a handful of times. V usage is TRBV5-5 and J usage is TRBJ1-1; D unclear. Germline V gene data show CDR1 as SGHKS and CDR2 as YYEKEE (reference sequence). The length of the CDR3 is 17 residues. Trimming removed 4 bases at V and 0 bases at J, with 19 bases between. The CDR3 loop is CASSPTFTWVVNTEAFF. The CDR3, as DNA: TGTGCCAGCAGCCCGACCTTCACCTGGGTGGTGAACACTGAAGCTTTCTTT.

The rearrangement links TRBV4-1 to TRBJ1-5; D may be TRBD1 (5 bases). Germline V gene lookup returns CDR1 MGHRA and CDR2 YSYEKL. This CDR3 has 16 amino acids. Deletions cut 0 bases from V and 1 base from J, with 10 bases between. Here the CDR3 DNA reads TGCGCCAGCAGCCAAGAAGGGGCTGGGAGCAATCAGCCCCAGCATTTT. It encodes CASSQEGAGSNQPQHF.

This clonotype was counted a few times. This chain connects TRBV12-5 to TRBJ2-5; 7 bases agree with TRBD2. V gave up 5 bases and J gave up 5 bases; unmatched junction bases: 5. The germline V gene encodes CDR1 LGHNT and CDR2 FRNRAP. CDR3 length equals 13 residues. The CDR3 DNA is TGTGCTAGTGGTCTCGGACTAGGCGAGACCCAGTACTTC. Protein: CASGLGLGETQYF.

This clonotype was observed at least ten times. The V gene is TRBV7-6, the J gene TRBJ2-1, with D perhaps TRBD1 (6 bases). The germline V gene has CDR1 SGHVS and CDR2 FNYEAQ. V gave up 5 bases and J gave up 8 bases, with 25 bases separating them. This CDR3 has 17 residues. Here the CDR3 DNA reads TGTGCCAGCAGCGGGAGAGGGGGACAACCTAGGAACTATGAGCAGTTCTTC. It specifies CASSGRGGQPRNYEQFF.

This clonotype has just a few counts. CDR3 nucleotides: TGCGCCAGCAGCTTGGCGTGGATAGCGGGGGATGAGCAGTTCTTC. Translated: CASSLAWIAGDEQFF. The chain has TRBV5-1 and TRBJ2-1, with 9 bases aligning to TRBD2. CDR3 size: 15 residues. Trimming cost V 0 bases and J 8 bases; bases outside gene matches: 6. The germline CDR1 and CDR2 sequences are SGHRS and YFSETQ.

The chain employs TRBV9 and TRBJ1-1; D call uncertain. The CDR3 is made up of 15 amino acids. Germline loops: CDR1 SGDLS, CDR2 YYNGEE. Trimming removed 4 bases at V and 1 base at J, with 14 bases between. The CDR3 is CASSSEGPANTEAFF. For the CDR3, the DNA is TGTGCCAGCAGCTCAGAAGGGCCGGCGAACACTGAAGCTTTCTTT.